There are a few counts of the clone carrying this T cell receptor (beta chain). Its target is not known. Time point in this sample: pre-sensitization, week 0. Described treatment: therapeutic diphenylcyclopropenone sensitization with weekly scalp DPC. CDR1 DFQATT and CDR2 SNEGSKA come from the germline V gene (reference sequence). Trimming removed 6 bases from V and 0 bases from J, with 8 bases in between. This CDR3 has 13 residues. The sample originates from a study of human T cells and chemical hapten exposure. Background on the study: The cohort included alopecia areata under or over 50% scalp, totalis and universalis.

Overall study findings and caveats: No alteration of TCRs above 1 in 1000 frequency was seen with DPC sensitization. Versus controls, significantly more large CDR3 similarity clusters arose from expanded TCRs. The presence of alopecia in the donors means their immune response may differ from healthy people's.

TCRdb re-derived calls from the RACE reads in MiXCR, one entry per CDR3 protein. The sample includes tens of thousands of distinct CDR3 sequences, roughly a tenth of them seen just once. This sample comprised whole blood, obtained in connection with sensitization to the hapten diphenylcyclopropenone (DPC). The clonotype was recovered from a man between 40 and 49 years old with alopecia areata. Some clones in this sample may be carry-over from other donors' samples. The chain has TRBV20-1 and TRBJ2-2, with D possibly matching TRBD1 (5 bases). The CDR3 sequence is CSAGHTNTGELFF. In DNA, the CDR3 is TGCAGTGCCGGACATACGAACACCGGGGAGCTGTTTTTT.